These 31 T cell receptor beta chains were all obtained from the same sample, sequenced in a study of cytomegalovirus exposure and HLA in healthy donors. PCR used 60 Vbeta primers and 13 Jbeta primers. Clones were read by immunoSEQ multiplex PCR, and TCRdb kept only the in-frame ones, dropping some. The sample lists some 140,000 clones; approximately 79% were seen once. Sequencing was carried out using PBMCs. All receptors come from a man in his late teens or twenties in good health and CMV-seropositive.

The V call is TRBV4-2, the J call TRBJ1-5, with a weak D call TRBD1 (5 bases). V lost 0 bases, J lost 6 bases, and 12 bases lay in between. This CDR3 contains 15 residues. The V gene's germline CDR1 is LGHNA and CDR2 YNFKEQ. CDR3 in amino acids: CASSQEGRVGQPQHF. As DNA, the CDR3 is TGTGCCAGCAGCCAAGAAGGCAGGGTAGGTCAGCCCCAGCATTTT.

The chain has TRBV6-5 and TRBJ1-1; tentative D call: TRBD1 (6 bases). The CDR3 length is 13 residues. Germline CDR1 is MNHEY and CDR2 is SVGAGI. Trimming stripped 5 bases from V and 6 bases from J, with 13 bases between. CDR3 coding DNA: TGTGCCAGCAGTGGACAGAGGCATCCTGAAGCTTTCTTT. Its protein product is CASSGQRHPEAFF.

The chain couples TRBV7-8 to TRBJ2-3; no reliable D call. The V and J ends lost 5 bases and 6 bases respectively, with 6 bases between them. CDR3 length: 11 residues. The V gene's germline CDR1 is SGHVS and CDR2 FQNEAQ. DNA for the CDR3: TGTGCCAGCAGCCAGTCTGATACGCAGTATTTT. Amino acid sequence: CASSQSDTQYF.

The CDR3, as DNA: TGCGCCAGCAGCCATCGGACATCAACTAATGAAAAACTGTTTTTT. Protein sequence: CASSHRTSTNEKLFF. V and J are TRBV4-1 and TRBJ1-4, with D maybe TRBD1 (5 bases). Trimming shortened V by 3 bases and J by 0 bases, and 8 bases separated the two germline ends. Germline CDR1 MGHRA, CDR2 YSYEKL. This CDR3 is built from 15 residues.

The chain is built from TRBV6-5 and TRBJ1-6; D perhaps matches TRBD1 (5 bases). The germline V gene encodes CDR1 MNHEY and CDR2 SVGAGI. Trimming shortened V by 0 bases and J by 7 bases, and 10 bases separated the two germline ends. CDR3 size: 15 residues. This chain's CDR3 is CASSYSQGVNSPLHF. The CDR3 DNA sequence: TGTGCCAGCAGTTACTCGCAAGGGGTAAATTCACCCCTCCACTTT.

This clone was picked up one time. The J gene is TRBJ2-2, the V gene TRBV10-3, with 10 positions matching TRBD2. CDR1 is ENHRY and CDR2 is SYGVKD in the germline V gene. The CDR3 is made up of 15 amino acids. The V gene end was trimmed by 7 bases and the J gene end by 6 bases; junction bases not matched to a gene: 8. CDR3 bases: TGTGCCATCAAAGAAGAAGCGGGGGGGCCCGGGGAGCTGTTTTTT. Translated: CAIKEEAGGPGELFF.

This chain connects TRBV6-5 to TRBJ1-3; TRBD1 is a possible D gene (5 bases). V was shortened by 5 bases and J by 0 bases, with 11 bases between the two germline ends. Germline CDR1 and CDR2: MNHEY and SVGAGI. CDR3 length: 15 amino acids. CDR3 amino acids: CASSLTGPSGNTIYF. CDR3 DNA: TGTGCCAGCAGTCTAACAGGCCCCTCTGGAAACACCATATATTTT.

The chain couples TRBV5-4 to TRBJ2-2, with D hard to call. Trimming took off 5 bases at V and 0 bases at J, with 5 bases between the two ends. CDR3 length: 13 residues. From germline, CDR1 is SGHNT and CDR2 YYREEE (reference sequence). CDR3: CASSHSNTGELFF. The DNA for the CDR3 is TGTGCCAGCAGTCATTCGAACACCGGGGAGCTGTTTTTT.

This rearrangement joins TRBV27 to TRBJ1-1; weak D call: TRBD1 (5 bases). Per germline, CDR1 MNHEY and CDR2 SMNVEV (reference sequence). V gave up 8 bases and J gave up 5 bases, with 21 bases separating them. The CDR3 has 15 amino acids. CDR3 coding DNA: TGTGCCAGCGGAAGTAGGGGCGTGAGTCATACTGAAGCTTTCTTT. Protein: CASGSRGVSHTEAFF.

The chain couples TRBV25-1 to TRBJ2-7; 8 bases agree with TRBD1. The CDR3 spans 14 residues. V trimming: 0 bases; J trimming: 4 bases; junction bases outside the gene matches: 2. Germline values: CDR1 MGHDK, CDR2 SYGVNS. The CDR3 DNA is TGTGCCAGCAGTGAATATGGACAGGGATACGAGCAGTACTTC. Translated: CASSEYGQGYEQYF.

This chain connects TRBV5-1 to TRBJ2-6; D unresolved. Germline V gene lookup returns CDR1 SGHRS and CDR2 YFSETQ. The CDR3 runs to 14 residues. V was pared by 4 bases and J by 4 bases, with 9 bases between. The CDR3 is CASSPVSGANVLTF. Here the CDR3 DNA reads TGCGCCAGCAGCCCCGTATCGGGGGCCAACGTCCTGACTTTC.

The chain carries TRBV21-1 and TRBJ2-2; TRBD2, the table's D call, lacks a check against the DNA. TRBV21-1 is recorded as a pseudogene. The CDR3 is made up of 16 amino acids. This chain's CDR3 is CASYPNTAGSAGELFF. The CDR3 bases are TGTGCCAGCTATCCCAACACGGCGGGGTCGGCCGGGGAGCTGTTTTTT.

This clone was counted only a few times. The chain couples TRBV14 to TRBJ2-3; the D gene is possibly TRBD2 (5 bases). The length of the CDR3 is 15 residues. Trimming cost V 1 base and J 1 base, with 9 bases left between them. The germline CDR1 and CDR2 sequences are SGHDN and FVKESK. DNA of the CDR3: TGTGCCAGCAGCCAAGTACGGGGAGGCACAGATACGCAGTATTTT. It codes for CASSQVRGGTDTQYF.

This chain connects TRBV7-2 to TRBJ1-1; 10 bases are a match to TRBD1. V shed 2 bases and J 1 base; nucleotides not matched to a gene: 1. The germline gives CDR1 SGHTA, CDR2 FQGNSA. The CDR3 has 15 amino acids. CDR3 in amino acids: CASSLRQGANTEAFF. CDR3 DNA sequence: TGTGCCAGCAGCTTACGACAGGGGGCGAACACTGAAGCTTTCTTT.

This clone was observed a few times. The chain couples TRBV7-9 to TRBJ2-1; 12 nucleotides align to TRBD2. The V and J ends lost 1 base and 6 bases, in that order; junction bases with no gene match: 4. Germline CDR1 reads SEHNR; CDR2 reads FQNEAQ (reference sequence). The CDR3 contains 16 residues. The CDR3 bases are TGTGCCAGCAGCTTAGGCCGGACTAGCGGGATCAATGAGCAGTTCTTC. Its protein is CASSLGRTSGINEQFF.

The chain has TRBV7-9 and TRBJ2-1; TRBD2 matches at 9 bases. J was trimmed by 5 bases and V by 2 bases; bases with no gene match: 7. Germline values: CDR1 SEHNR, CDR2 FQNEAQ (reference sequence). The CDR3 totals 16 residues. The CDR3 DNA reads TGTGCCAGCAGCTTAAGTCTAGCGGGGACGAACAATGAGCAGTTCTTC. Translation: CASSLSLAGTNNEQFF. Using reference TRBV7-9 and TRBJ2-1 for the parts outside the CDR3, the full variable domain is DTGVSQNPRHKITKRGQNVTFRCDPISEHNRLYWYRQTLGQGPEFLTYFQNEAQLEKSRLLSDRFSAERPKGSFSTLEIQRTEQGDSAMYLCASSLSLAGTNNEQFFGPGTRLTVL.

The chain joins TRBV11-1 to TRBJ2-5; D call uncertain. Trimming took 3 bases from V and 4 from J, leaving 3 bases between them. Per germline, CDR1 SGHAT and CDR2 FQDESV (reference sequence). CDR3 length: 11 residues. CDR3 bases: TGTGCCAGCAGCTTCCGAGAGACCCAGTACTTC. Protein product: CASSFRETQYF.

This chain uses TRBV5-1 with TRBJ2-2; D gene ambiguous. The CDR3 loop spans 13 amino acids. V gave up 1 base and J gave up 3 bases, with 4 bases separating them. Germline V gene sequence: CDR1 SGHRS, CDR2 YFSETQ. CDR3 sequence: CASSLTDTGELFF. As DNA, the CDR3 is TGCGCCAGCAGCTTGACGGACACCGGGGAGCTGTTTTTT.

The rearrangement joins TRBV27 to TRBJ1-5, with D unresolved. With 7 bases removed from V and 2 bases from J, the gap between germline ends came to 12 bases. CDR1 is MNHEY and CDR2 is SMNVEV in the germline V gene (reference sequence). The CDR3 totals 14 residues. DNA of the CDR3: TGTGCCAGCAATACGGCGGTGGGCAATCAGCCCCAGCATTTT. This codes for CASNTAVGNQPQHF.

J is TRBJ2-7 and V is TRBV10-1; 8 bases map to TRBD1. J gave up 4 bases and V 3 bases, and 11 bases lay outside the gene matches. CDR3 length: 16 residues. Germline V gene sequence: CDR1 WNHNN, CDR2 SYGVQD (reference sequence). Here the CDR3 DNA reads TGCGCCAGCAGTGACCCAGGTGGCAGGGGGCCATACGAGCAGTACTTC. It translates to CASSDPGGRGPYEQYF.

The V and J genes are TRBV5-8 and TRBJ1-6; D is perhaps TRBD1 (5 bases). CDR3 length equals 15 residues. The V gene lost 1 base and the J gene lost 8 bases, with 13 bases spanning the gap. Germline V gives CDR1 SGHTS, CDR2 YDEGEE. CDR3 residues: CASSLYTGGDSPLHF. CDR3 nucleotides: TGTGCCAGCAGCTTGTATACTGGAGGGGATTCACCCCTCCACTTT. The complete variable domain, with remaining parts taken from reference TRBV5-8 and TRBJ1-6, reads EAGVTQSPTHLIKTRGQQATLRCSPISGHTSVYWYQQALGLGLQFLLWYDEGEERNRGNFPPRFSGRQFPNYSSELNVNALELEDSALYLCASSLYTGGDSPLHFGNGTRLTVT.

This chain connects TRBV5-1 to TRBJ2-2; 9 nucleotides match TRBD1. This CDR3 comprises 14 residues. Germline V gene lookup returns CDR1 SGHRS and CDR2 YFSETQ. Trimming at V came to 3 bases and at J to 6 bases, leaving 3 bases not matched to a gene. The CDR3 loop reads CASSSGTGSGELFF. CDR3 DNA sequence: TGCGCCAGCAGCTCCGGGACAGGGTCCGGGGAGCTGTTTTTT.

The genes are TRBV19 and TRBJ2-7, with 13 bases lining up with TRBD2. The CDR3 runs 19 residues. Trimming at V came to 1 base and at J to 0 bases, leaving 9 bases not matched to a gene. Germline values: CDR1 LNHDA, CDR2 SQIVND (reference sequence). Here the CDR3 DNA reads TGTGCCAGTAGTATAGCCCGACTAGCGGGGGGCCGAAACTCCTACGAGCAGTACTTC. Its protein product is CASSIARLAGGRNSYEQYF.

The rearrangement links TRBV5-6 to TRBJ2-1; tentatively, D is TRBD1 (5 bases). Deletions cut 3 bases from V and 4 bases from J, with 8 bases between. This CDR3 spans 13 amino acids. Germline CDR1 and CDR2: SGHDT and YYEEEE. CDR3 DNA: TGTGCCAGCAGCTCGACAGTTTACAATGAGCAGTTCTTC. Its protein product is CASSSTVYNEQFF.

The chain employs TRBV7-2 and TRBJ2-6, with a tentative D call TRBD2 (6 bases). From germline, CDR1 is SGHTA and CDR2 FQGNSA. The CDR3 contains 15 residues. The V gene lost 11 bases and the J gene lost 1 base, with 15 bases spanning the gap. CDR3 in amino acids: CAGGVTESGANVLTF. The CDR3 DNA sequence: TGTGCCGGAGGGGTCACCGAGTCTGGGGCCAACGTCCTGACTTTC. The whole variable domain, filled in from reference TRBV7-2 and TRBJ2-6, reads GAGVSQSPSNKVTEKGKDVELRCDPISGHTALYWYRQSLGQGLEFLIYFQGNSAPDKSGLPSDRFSAERTGGSVSTLTIQRTQQEDSAVYLCAGGVTESGANVLTFGAGSRLTVL.

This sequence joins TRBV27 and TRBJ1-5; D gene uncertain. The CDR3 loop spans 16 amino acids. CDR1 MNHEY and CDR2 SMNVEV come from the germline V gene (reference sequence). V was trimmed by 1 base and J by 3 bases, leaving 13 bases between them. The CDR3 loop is CASSLFFEQLNQPQHF. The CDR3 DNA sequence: TGTGCCAGCAGTTTATTTTTTGAACAGCTCAATCAGCCCCAGCATTTT.

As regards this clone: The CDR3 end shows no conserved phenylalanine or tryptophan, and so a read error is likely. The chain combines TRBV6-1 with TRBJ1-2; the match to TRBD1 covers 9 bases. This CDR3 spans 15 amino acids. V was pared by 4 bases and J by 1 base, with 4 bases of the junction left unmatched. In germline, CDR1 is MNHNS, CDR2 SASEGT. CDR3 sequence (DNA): TGTGCCAGCAGTGGGGGACAGGGTATTAACTATGGCTACACCGTC. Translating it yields CASSGGQGINYGYTV.

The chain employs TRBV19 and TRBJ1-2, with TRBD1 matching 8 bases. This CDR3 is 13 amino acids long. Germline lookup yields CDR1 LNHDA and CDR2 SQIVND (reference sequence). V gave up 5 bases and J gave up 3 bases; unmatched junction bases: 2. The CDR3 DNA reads TGTGCCAGTAGTTCGGGACAGGACTATGGCTACACCTTC. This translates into CASSSGQDYGYTF. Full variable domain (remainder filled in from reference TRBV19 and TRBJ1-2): DGGITQSPKYLFRKEGQNVTLSCEQNLNHDAMYWYRQDPGQGLRLIYYSQIVNDFQKGDIAEGYSVSREKKESFPLTVTSAQKNPTAFYLCASSSGQDYGYTFGSGTRLTVV.

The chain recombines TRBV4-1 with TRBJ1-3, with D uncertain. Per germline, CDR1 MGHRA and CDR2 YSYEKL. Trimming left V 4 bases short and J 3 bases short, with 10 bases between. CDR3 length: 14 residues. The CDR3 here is CASSPARGGNTIYF. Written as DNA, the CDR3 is TGCGCCAGCAGCCCCGCCCGGGGTGGAAACACCATATATTTT.

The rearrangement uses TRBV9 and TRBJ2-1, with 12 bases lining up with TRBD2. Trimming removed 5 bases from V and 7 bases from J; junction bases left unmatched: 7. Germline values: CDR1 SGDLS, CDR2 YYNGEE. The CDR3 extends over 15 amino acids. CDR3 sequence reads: CASSAPGTSGNEQFF. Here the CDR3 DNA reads TGTGCCAGCAGTGCTCCCGGGACTAGCGGGAATGAGCAGTTCTTC.

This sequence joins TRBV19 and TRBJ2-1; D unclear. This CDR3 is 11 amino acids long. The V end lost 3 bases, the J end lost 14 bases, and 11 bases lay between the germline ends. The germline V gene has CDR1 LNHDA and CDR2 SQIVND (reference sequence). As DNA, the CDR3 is TGTGCCAGTAGTATGTACCTATCAAAGTTCTTC. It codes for CASSMYLSKFF.